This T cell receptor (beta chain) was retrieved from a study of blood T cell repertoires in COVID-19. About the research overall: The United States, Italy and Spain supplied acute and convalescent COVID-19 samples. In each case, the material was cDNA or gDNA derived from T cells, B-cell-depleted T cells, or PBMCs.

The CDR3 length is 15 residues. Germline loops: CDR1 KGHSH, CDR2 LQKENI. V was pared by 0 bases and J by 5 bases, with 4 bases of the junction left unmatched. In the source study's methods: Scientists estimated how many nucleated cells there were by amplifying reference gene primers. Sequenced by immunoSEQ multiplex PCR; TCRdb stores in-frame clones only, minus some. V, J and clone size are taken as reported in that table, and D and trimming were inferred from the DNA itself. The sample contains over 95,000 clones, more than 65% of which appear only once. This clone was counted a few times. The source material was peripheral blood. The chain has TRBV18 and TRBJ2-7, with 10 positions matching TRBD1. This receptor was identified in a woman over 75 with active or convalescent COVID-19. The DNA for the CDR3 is TGTGCCAGCTCACCACCGGGACAGGGGCCCGACGAGCAGTACTTC. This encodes CASSPPGQGPDEQYF. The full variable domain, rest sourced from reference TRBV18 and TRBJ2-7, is NAGVMQNPRHLVRRRGQEARLRCSPMKGHSHVYWYRQLPEEGLKFMVYLQKENIIDESGMPKERFSAEFPKEGPSILRIQQVVRGDSAAYFCASSPPGQGPDEQYFGPGTRLTVT.